This is a list of T cell receptor beta chains from one sample in a study of T cell repertoires in cytomegalovirus infection. These receptors lack a known antigen. Using its own MiXCR run on the reads, TCRdb lists one record per CDR3 protein. The sample has about 570,000 distinct CDR3 sequences, almost 40% seen once. Here the sequenced sample was cultured PBMCs, taken from culture after CMV antigen stimulation. These receptors originate from a human donor in good health (CMV status not recorded). Some clones in this sample may be carry-over from other donors' samples. Each CDR3 is given with its conserved first and last residue. The order of the fields is J gene, D gene, V gene, clone size, CDR3 DNA, CDR3 protein. A D gene is named only where the DNA matches it firmly. Rows may omit the clone size; those that give it use once, few, many or a size class.

TRBJ1-5 TRBD1 TRBV12-5 few TGTGCTAGTGGTCCACCCGGGACAGGGAGCAATCAGCCCCAGCATTTT CASGPPGTGSNQPQHF
TRBJ2-7 . TRBV7-2 few TGTGCCAGCAGCTTAAGATCGGGAGACTACGAGCAGTACTTC CASSLRSGDYEQYF
TRBJ1-5 TRBD1 TRBV7-6 . TGTGCCAGCAGCTTAGGGCCGGGAGGGGGCCCGTATCAGCCCCAGCATTTT CASSLGPGGGPYQPQHF
TRBJ1-5 TRBD1 TRBV5-5 . TGTGCCAGCAGCTTGGCGGACAGGGACAATCAGCCCCAGCATTTT CASSLADRDNQPQHF
TRBJ2-1 TRBD2 TRBV7-2 few TGTGCCAGCAGCTTCAAGGCTAGCGGGGACAATGAGCAGTTCTTC CASSFKASGDNEQFF
TRBJ2-1 TRBD2 TRBV24-1 . TGTGCCACCAGTGACGCGAGACTAGCGGAATACAATGAGCAGTTCTTC CATSDARLAEYNEQFF
TRBJ2-5 TRBD2 TRBV29-1 . TGCAGCGTTGTCAGCGGGGGGGTTCAAGAGACCCAGTACTTC CSVVSGGVQETQYF
TRBJ2-1 . TRBV11-2 . TGTGCCAGCAGCTTATTCGGGACCATGAACAATGAGCAGTTCTTC CASSLFGTMNNEQFF
TRBJ2-7 . TRBV7-2 few TGTGCCAGCAGTTATAGGATTGGCGACGAGCAGTACTTC CASSYRIGDEQYF
TRBJ2-7 TRBD2 TRBV7-2 . TGTGCCAGCAGCCGGACTAGCGGTATAGCATCCTACGAGCAGTACTTC CASSRTSGIASYEQYF
TRBJ2-5 . TRBV7-2 . TGTGCCACCGCCCGGGGGGCTCAAGAGACCCAGTACTTC CATARGAQETQYF
TRBJ1-1 . TRBV5-1 . TGCGCCAGCAGCTTGACACTTAAGGGGGCTGAAGCTTTCTTT CASSLTLKGAEAFF
TRBJ2-3 TRBD2 TRBV4-2 . TGTGCCAGCAGCCCCCGATGGCGGGGGGGCACAGATACGCAGTATTTT CASSPRWRGGTDTQYF
TRBJ2-3 . TRBV29-1 many TGCAGCGGGCGGAGGGGGCCAGATACGCAGTATTTT CSGRRGPDTQYF
TRBJ1-1 TRBD1 TRBV6-1 few TGTGCCAGCACTTTTCGGGACAGGTACATTCTTTACACTGAAGCTTTCTTT CASTFRDRYILYTEAFF
TRBJ2-2 . TRBV11-2 . TGTGCCAGCAGCTCGGGGGTCTACGACACCGGGGAGCTGTTTTTT CASSSGVYDTGELFF
TRBJ1-3 TRBD1 TRBV7-8 . TGTGCCAGCAGCCAAACCAGGGGGAGGTCTGGAAACACCATATATTTT CASSQTRGRSGNTIYF
TRBJ2-7 . TRBV6-6 . TGTGCCAGCAGTGCGTCCACCGACGAGCAGTACTTC CASSASTDEQYF
TRBJ1-2 . TRBV2 . TGTGCCAGCAGCCGGACAGACCTGGCCGGATATGGCTACACCTTC CASSRTDLAGYGYTF
TRBJ1-3 . TRBV7-6 . TGTGCCAGCAGCTCCCCGGGCAGGGCTAAAGGAAACACCATATATTTT CASSSPGRAKGNTIYF
TRBJ2-7 . TRBV7-8 few TGTGCCAGCAGCCGAGGGGGGGGAGCCTACGAGCAGTACTTC CASSRGGGAYEQYF
TRBJ2-1 TRBD2 TRBV4-2 . TGTGCCAGCAGCCAAGAACTGGGGCGGGGGGGCTACAATGAGCAGTTCTTC CASSQELGRGGYNEQFF
TRBJ2-1 . TRBV7-8 many TGTGCCAGCAGCTTAAATAGAGGGGGGGCTGGAGAGCAGTTCTTC CASSLNRGGAGEQFF
TRBJ2-1 TRBD2 TRBV24-1 . TGTGCCACCAGTGATAGTGGACTAGCGGGAGCACGGTACAATGAGCAGTTCTTC CATSDSGLAGARYNEQFF
TRBJ2-3 . TRBV7-2 few TGTGCCAGCAGCCAAGGGATCGCAGATACGCAGTATTTT CASSQGIADTQYF
TRBJ2-5 TRBD2 TRBV11-2 . TGTGCCAGCAGCTTAGAAGGGGGGTCGGCGGGAGGGCCGGGAGAGACCCAGTACTTC CASSLEGGSAGGPGETQYF
TRBJ2-3 TRBD1 TRBV11-2 few TGTGCCAGCGGGAACAGGGGATCAACAGATACGCAGTATTTT CASGNRGSTDTQYF
TRBJ2-3 . TRBV19 . TGTGCCAGTACAGCGGCAGATACGCAGTATTTT CASTAADTQYF
TRBJ2-3 . TRBV4-3 few TGCGCCAGCAGCCAAGAGGGGCCGCTTCCAGATACGCAGTATTTT CASSQEGPLPDTQYF
TRBJ1-1 TRBD1 TRBV28 . TGTGCCGGGGACTCGGGCAACGGACAGGGAGAGGACACTGAAGCTTTCTTT CAGDSGNGQGEDTEAFF
TRBJ2-7 TRBD2 TRBV20-1 few TGCAGTGCAATTAGCGGGAGGGGAGGATACGAGCAGTACTTC CSAISGRGGYEQYF
TRBJ2-6 . TRBV6-5 . TGTGCCAGCAGTCCGGATAGAGGCAGGAGCTCTGGGGCCAACGTCCTGACTTTC CASSPDRGRSSGANVLTF
TRBJ2-6 TRBD1 TRBV28 . TGTGCCAGCAGTCCGCGATACAGGGGGCGTGGGGCCAACGTCCTGACTTTC CASSPRYRGRGANVLTF
TRBJ1-2 . TRBV12-3/TRBV12-4 . TGTGCCAGCAGTTTCGGGGCTAAAAGCTATGGCTACACCTTC CASSFGAKSYGYTF
TRBJ2-4 TRBD2 TRBV6-6 . TGTGCCAGCAGTTGGCCTAGCGGGGGCCGCAAAAACATTCAGTACTTC CASSWPSGGRKNIQYF
TRBJ2-5 . TRBV7-8 many TGTGCCAGCAGCTTCGGGCGGTTTCAAGAGACCCAGTACTTC CASSFGRFQETQYF
TRBJ1-2 . TRBV7-2 many TGTGCCAGCAGCCCTTTAGGGGGAGGGGGCTACACCTTC CASSPLGGGGYTF
TRBJ2-3 . TRBV7-8 . TGTGCCAGCAGCTTGTCACAGCTGGGCACGCAGTATTTT CASSLSQLGTQYF
TRBJ2-1 TRBD2 TRBV10-3 . TGTGCCATCAGAAAGCTAGCGGGTTCCTACAATGAGCAGTTCTTC CAIRKLAGSYNEQFF
TRBJ2-1 . TRBV7-2 few TGTGCCAGCAGCTTTTTGAGGGGCCGCGACAATGAGCAGTTCTTC CASSFLRGRDNEQFF
TRBJ2-5 . TRBV11-2 . TGTGCCAGCCGGGGGCTAGGAACCCAAGAGACCCAGTACTTC CASRGLGTQETQYF
TRBJ2-7 . TRBV7-2 . TGTGCCAGCAGCTTTAATATTGGCTCCTACGAGCAGTACTTC CASSFNIGSYEQYF
TRBJ1-2 . TRBV7-8 few TGTGCCAGCAGCTTAAGAAGACACATCTATGGCTACACCTTC CASSLRRHIYGYTF
TRBJ2-1 TRBD2 TRBV7-2 . TGTGCCAGCAGTCAGTGGGCTAGCGGGGCCAATGAGCAGTTCTTC CASSQWASGANEQFF
TRBJ1-1 . TRBV7-9 few TGTGCCAGCAGCCCCAAGAGGCCGGGACAAACTAAGGCCACTGAAGCTTTCTTT CASSPKRPGQTKATEAFF
TRBJ2-1 TRBD2 TRBV18 . TGTGCCAGCTCACTCGGGACTACCGCCTACAATGAGCAGTTCTTC CASSLGTTAYNEQFF
TRBJ1-2 . TRBV6-2/TRBV6-3 . TGTGCCAGCAGTTTTTCCCCAGGCGGCTACACCTTC CASSFSPGGYTF
TRBJ1-1 . TRBV7-2 many TGTGCCAGCAGCTCAACAGGGACGAACACTGAAGCTTTCTTT CASSSTGTNTEAFF
TRBJ2-1 . TRBV20-1 . TGCAGTGCCCCCGGCCGACTAGACAACAATGAGCAGTTCTTC CSAPGRLDNNEQFF
TRBJ2-5 . TRBV19 . TGTGCCAGTAGTATAGATCGGAGGGAGACCCAGTACTTC CASSIDRRETQYF
TRBJ2-7 . TRBV20-1 . TGCAGTGCTAGAGGGTACGCGGGCGAGCAGTACTTC CSARGYAGEQYF
TRBJ1-3 . TRBV7-9 . TGTGCCAGCAGCGCGGGGACTGGAAACACCATATATTTT CASSAGTGNTIYF
TRBJ2-6 . TRBV19 few TGTGCCAGTAACGTACAACCGGCCTCTGGGGCCAACGTCCTGACTTTC CASNVQPASGANVLTF
TRBJ1-4 TRBD1 TRBV7-1 few TGTGCCAGCTGCCGGACAGGGCCTCCTAATGAAAAACTGTTTTTT CASCRTGPPNEKLFF